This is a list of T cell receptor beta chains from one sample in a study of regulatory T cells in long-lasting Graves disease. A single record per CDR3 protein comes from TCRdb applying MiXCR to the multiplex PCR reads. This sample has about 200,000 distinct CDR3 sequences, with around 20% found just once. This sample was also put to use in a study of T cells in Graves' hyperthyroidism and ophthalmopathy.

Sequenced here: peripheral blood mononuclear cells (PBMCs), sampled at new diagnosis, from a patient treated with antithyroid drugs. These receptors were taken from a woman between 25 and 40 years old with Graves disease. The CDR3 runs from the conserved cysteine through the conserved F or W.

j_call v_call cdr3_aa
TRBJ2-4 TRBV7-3 CASSLKAGQGVYYSKNIQYF
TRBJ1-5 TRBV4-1 CASSQELAAGYSNQPQHF
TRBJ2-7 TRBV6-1 CASSIDGGSFYEQYF
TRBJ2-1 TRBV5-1 CASSLGTGREFF
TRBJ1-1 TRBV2 CASRRDRGPEALF
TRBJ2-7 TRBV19 CASSHTRGSYEQYF
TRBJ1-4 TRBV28 CASGSLWGAGEKLFF
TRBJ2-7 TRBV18 CASPPDSISYEQYF
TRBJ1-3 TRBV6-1 CASSIQGFSGNTIYF
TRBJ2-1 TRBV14 CASSQEPDSSYNEQFF
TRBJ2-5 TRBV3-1 CASSQVSTTTQYF
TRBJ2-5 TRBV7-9 CASSLARASGLQETQYF
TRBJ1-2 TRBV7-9 CASSPDSEDGYTF
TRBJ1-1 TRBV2 CASNLGGDMNTEAFF
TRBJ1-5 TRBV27 CASSLFGQGGQPQHF
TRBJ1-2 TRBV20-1 CSAYRDLYGYTF
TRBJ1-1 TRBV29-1 CSVLDPVNTEAFF
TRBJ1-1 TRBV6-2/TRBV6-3 CASSYGGQGTEAFF
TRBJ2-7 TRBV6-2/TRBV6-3 CASRVGTGLYEQYF